This entry lists 5 T cell receptor beta chains sequenced from one sample in a study of blood T cells in healthy people across ages. It was with a sample-barcoded 5' primer and a J-beta primer mix that a second PCR of about 6 to 12 cycles was run. From the 5' RACE reads, TCRdb called clonotypes with MiXCR, one entry per CDR3 protein. The sample carries about 640,000 distinct CDR3 sequences, roughly 43% recorded once. The sequencing input was blood. The receptors here all came from a man older than 75 in good health.

The rearrangement joins TRBV7-2 to TRBJ1-4, with 7 bases lining up with TRBD1. CDR1 is SGHTA and CDR2 is FQGNSA in the germline V gene. With V trimmed by 3 bases and J by 8 bases, 12 bases remained unmatched. CDR3 size: 16 residues. CDR3 DNA: TGTGCCAGCAGCTTGTCAGAGGGGGCGAGTAGAGAAAAACTGTTTTTT. It is translated as CASSLSEGASREKLFF. Variable domain in full (rest from reference TRBV7-2 and TRBJ1-4): GAGVSQSPSNKVTEKGKDVELRCDPISGHTALYWYRQSLGQGLEFLIYFQGNSAPDKSGLPSDRFSAERTGGSVSTLTIQRTQQEDSAVYLCASSLSEGASREKLFFGSGTQLSVL.

J is TRBJ2-5 and V is TRBV7-2; D is unresolved. V was shortened by 1 base and J by 0 bases, with 6 bases between the two germline ends. Germline V lookup: CDR1 SGHTA, CDR2 FQGNSA. This CDR3 has 14 residues. CDR3 DNA sequence: TGTGCCAGCAGCTTAGACCTAAACCAAGAGACCCAGTACTTC. It yields the protein CASSLDLNQETQYF.

This clonotype was found a few times. CDR3 protein: CASSPQGLDTQYF. CDR3 DNA: TGTGCCAGCTCACCACAGGGGCTAGATACGCAGTATTTT. This sequence joins TRBV18 and TRBJ2-3; D is possibly TRBD1 (5 bases). This CDR3 region has 13 residues. From germline, CDR1 is KGHSH and CDR2 LQKENI. V gave up 1 base and J gave up 5 bases, with 7 bases separating them.

CDR3 sequence (DNA): TGTGCCAGCAGCCCCCTCGGGCGCCCGCAGTACTTC. Protein product: CASSPLGRPQYF. This chain joins TRBV7-2 and TRBJ2-7; no clear D. CDR3 size: 12 residues. CDR1 is SGHTA, CDR2 FQGNSA, per germline. V gave up 5 bases and J gave up 9 bases, with 14 bases separating them.

V and J are TRBV6-1 and TRBJ1-2; the D is unclear. The V gene lost 5 bases and the J gene lost 0 bases, with 13 bases spanning the gap. Germline V CDR1 and CDR2: MNHNS, SASEGT. This CDR3 is built from 15 residues. CDR3 sequence (DNA): TGTGCCAGCAGTACCCAGGACGGTACTAACTATGGCTACACCTTC. It specifies CASSTQDGTNYGYTF.